This TCR beta chain is from a study of blood T cell repertoires in COVID-19. The CDR3 totals 16 residues. The V gene end was trimmed by 6 bases and the J gene end by 5 bases; junction bases not matched to a gene: 14. Repertoires were generated with immunoSEQ multiplex PCR, while TCRdb's copy carries only in-frame clones and drops some. This sample has fewer than 250,000 clones, with around 90% found just once. The TCR sequence derives from a man aged 30 to 39 with COVID-19, enrolled during active disease. Sequencing input: peripheral blood. The gene calls are TRBV6-7 and TRBJ1-1, with 8 bases lining up with TRBD1. TRBV6-7 is reported as an ORF; its role is uncertain. CDR3 in amino acids: CASSLIYRGFVTEAFF. The CDR3 nucleotides read TGTGCCAGCAGCCTGATCTACAGGGGGTTTGTTACTGAAGCTTTCTTT.